This T cell receptor (beta chain) was documented in a study of T-cell reconstitution after alpha-beta-depleted transplantation in children. A library of TCRbeta sequences, prepared with unique molecular identifiers, was generated. TCRdb reanalysed the PCR reads using MiXCR and keeps one entry per CDR3 protein. The repertoire holds around 190,000 distinct CDR3 sequences, with 6.6% as singletons. Points on this clonotype: What it binds is not known.

General study points: Once a year had passed after transplant, T-cell counts and diversity came mostly from newly produced T cells. Some patients' high day-60 TCRbeta diversity was attributed to recipient cells surviving conditioning. The origin of alpha-beta T cells about two months after transplant was reportedly several hundred expanded graft clones.

Germline CDR1 is MNHEY and CDR2 is SVGEGT. The junction had 8 bases not matched to a gene; V was cut back by 5 bases and J by 7 bases. The CDR3 contains 14 residues. Material: PBMCs, obtained before TCRalphabeta/CD19-depleted stem cell transplant. The clonotype originates from a boy aged 2 to 10 with acute lymphoblastic leukemia, due to receive a stem cell transplant. The chain has TRBV6-2 or TRBV6-3 and TRBJ2-5, with 9 bases lining up with TRBD2. This CDR3 reads CASSRAGGAWTQYF. CDR3 nucleotides: TGTGCCAGCAGTCGGGCGGGGGGGGCGTGGACCCAGTACTTC.